Below, one TCR beta chain is given with its context. What it binds is unknown. The data are from a study of T cell repertoires in aging, cancer and after chemotherapy. Whole-study results and caveats: Rebound thymic output was suggested by rising median generation probability during chemotherapy in each cancer cohort. Compared with age-matched healthy donors, untreated hematological or solid cancer patients showed higher blood TCR clonality. No conclusions about immunological memory after chemotherapy can be drawn from the repertoire data.

Multiplex touch-down PCR with TRB-A/B primers amplified rearranged V-D-J TRB sequences. TCRdb re-analysed the multiplex PCR reads in MiXCR, keeping a single row per CDR3 protein. The table includes roughly 4,000 distinct CDR3 sequences, over 25% detected once. The CDR3 consists of 13 residues. Germline-derived CDR1 and CDR2 are MRHNA and SNTAGT. Trimming cost V 8 bases and J 10 bases, with 18 bases left between them. Peripheral blood genomic DNA, not sorted cells or RNA, was the template. This chain joins TRBV6-4 and TRBJ2-1, with D possibly being TRBD2 (5 bases). The clonotype was recovered from a human donor in good health. The sequenced sample was blood. In nucleotides, the CDR3 is TGTGCCAGCGCGGACTCCCGTCTTTCCGAGCAGTTCTTC. Translation: CASADSRLSEQFF.